A single sample is the source of the 23 T cell receptor beta chains below, sequenced in a study of blood T cell repertoires in COVID-19. TCRdb keeps only in-frame clones here, not all; method: immunoSEQ multiplex PCR. The table lists 45,000 to 55,000 clones, around four fifths of them singletons, with about 2.4% in the top ten. The sequenced sample was peripheral blood. Receptors were obtained from a man aged 45-60 years with acute or convalescent COVID-19.

J is TRBJ2-7 and V is TRBV6-5; the D gene is possibly TRBD1 (5 bases). Germline lookup yields CDR1 MNHEY and CDR2 SVGAGI. The CDR3 has 13 amino acids. Trimming took 4 bases from V and 3 from J, leaving 10 bases between them. CDR3: CASSFRANYEQYF. In DNA, the CDR3 is TGTGCCAGCAGTTTCAGGGCCAACTACGAGCAGTACTTC.

This chain joins TRBV2 and TRBJ1-6; 7 bases line up with TRBD1. Germline lookup yields CDR1 SNHLY and CDR2 FYNNEI. V shed 9 bases and J 10 bases; nucleotides not matched to a gene: 9. This CDR3 is 13 amino acids long. CDR3 nucleotides: TGTGCCAGTCGACAGGGAGTAGAGTCACCCCTCCACTTT. Translated: CASRQGVESPLHF.

The V call is TRBV6-1, the J call TRBJ1-3; D gene ambiguous. The V and J ends lost 2 bases and 0 bases respectively, with 8 bases between them. This CDR3 region has 15 residues. The germline gives CDR1 MNHNS, CDR2 SASEGT. The CDR3: CASSELAHSGNTIYF. CDR3 nucleotides: TGTGCCAGCAGTGAATTGGCCCACTCTGGAAACACCATATATTTT.

To note about this clone: This sample includes further DNA sequences coding for the same CDR3. V is TRBV5-1 and J is TRBJ2-3; TRBD2 is a possible D gene (6 bases). The CDR3 contains 15 residues. Per the germline V gene, CDR1 is SGHRS and CDR2 is YFSETQ. Trimming pared 2 bases from V and 0 bases from J, leaving 10 bases between. CDR3 nucleotides: TGCGCCAGCAGCTTTCGGGGGAGAAGCACAGATACGCAGTATTTT. It is translated as CASSFRGRSTDTQYF.

The rearrangement joins TRBV5-4 to TRBJ1-2; D may be TRBD1 (6 bases). This CDR3 comprises 14 residues. Germline V gene data show CDR1 as SGHNT and CDR2 as YYREEE (reference sequence). V gave up 2 bases and J gave up 3 bases, with 11 bases separating them. In nucleotides, the CDR3 is TGTGCCAGCAGCTTACAAGCAGGGGACTATGGCTACACCTTC. It yields the protein CASSLQAGDYGYTF. Based on the CDR3 plus reference TRBV5-4 and TRBJ1-2, the full variable domain is ETGVTQSPTHLIKTRGQQVTLRCSSQSGHNTVSWYQQALGQGPQFIFQYYREEENGRGNFPPRFSGLQFPNYSSELNVNALELDDSALYLCASSLQAGDYGYTFGSGTRLTVV.

The chain links TRBV5-1 to TRBJ2-7; 9 bases line up with TRBD2. The germline V gene has CDR1 SGHRS and CDR2 YFSETQ. The trim removed 1 base at V and 1 base at J, leaving 3 bases unmatched. This CDR3 spans 15 amino acids. The CDR3 nucleotides are TGCGCCAGCAGCTTGAGCGGGGGGTGGTCCTACGAGCAGTACTTC. Its protein is CASSLSGGWSYEQYF.

The chain is built from TRBV6-1 and TRBJ2-1, with TRBD2 matching 15 bases. V dropped 3 bases and J dropped 6; count of bases not matched to a gene: 9. The germline V gene has CDR1 MNHNS and CDR2 SASEGT. CDR3 length equals 18 residues. CDR3 region: CASSDRGRTSGRANEQFF. CDR3 DNA: TGTGCCAGCAGTGATAGGGGGAGGACTAGCGGGAGGGCCAATGAGCAGTTCTTC.

The chain carries TRBV19 and TRBJ2-2; TRBD2 matches at 10 bases. Looked up from germline, CDR1 is LNHDA and CDR2 is SQIVND (reference sequence). This CDR3 comprises 17 residues. With V trimmed by 1 base and J by 0 bases, 2 bases remained unmatched. CDR3 nucleotides: TGTGCCAGTAGTATAGGTCTAGCGGGGGCGAACACCGGGGAGCTGTTTTTT. Translated, it gives CASSIGLAGANTGELFF.

CDR3 sequence reads: CASSQIIAGILPTSTDTQYF. In DNA form, the CDR3 reads TGCGCCAGCAGCCAAATAATAGCGGGCATTCTACCAACTAGCACAGATACGCAGTATTTT. The genes are TRBV4-1 and TRBJ2-3; 7 bases line up with TRBD2. J was trimmed by 0 bases and V by 2 bases; bases with no gene match: 17. Germline CDR1 and CDR2: MGHRA and YSYEKL. The CDR3 has 20 amino acids.

This clone has only a few counts. CDR3 DNA sequence: TGTGCCAGCAGTGAGGCCACCCGGAGGGAAGAGACCCAGTACTTC. Amino acids: CASSEATRREETQYF. This chain links TRBV2 with TRBJ2-5, with D possibly TRBD2 on 6 matching bases. The length of the CDR3 is 15 residues. Germline CDR1 and CDR2: SNHLY and FYNNEI. The V and J ends lost 3 bases and 3 bases respectively, with 14 bases between them.

The V and J genes are TRBV19 and TRBJ2-5; TRBD1 might be the D (5 bases). Trimming left V 4 bases short and J 2 bases short, with 8 bases between. The CDR3 has 13 residues. The germline V gene encodes CDR1 LNHDA and CDR2 SQIVND (reference sequence). The CDR3 spells CASSRTMQETQYF. CDR3 DNA sequence: TGTGCCAGTAGTAGGACAATGCAAGAGACCCAGTACTTC.

The gene calls are TRBV20-1 and TRBJ1-1; D is perhaps TRBD1 (5 bases). The CDR3 totals 11 residues. Germline CDR1 and CDR2: DFQATT and SNEGSKA (reference sequence). The V end lost 5 bases, the J end lost 3 bases, and 7 bases lay between the germline ends. In DNA, the CDR3 is TGCAGTGCTCGACAGTACACTGAAGCTTTCTTT. The encoded protein is CSARQYTEAFF.

The chain joins TRBV21-1 to TRBJ1-5; whether TRBD1, the table's D call, matches the DNA was not checked. TRBV21-1 is termed a pseudogene. The CDR3 runs to 15 residues. This chain's CDR3 is CASRHPTVSNQPQHF. For the CDR3, the DNA is TGTGCCAGCAGGCACCCGACAGTAAGCAATCAGCCCCAGCATTTT.

The V gene is TRBV30, the J gene TRBJ1-5; 8 positions agree with TRBD1. Germline V gene lookup returns CDR1 GTSNPN and CDR2 SVGIG (reference sequence). The CDR3 is 15 amino acids. Trimming at V came to 2 bases and at J to 2 bases, leaving 5 bases not matched to a gene. The CDR3 coding sequence is TGTGCCTGGAGTCGTACAGGGGGGGGCAATCAGCCCCAGCATTTT. Encoded protein: CAWSRTGGGNQPQHF.

This chain joins TRBV30 and TRBJ1-5; 7 nucleotides agree with TRBD1. V was clipped by 4 bases and J by 1 base; unmatched bases: 1. This CDR3 contains 13 residues. CDR1 is GTSNPN and CDR2 is SVGIG in the germline V gene (reference sequence). This CDR3 reads CAWTDRSNQPQHF. The CDR3 DNA reads TGTGCCTGGACGGACAGGAGCAATCAGCCCCAGCATTTT. The variable domain in full, with the rest retrieved from reference TRBV30 and TRBJ1-5, is SQTIHQWPATLVQPVGSPLSLECTVEGTSNPNLYWYRQAAGRGLQLLFYSVGIGQISSEVPQNLSASRPQDRQFILSSKKLLLSDSGFYLCAWTDRSNQPQHFGDGTRLSIL.

As DNA, the CDR3 is TGTGCCAGCAGCTATGGACTAGTTGAGCAGTTCTTC. Translating it yields CASSYGLVEQFF. The chain has TRBV5-4 and TRBJ2-1; 7 bases fit TRBD2. Germline assignment: CDR1 SGHNT and CDR2 YYREEE (reference sequence). Unmatched junction bases numbered 3, after V lost 3 bases and J lost 9 bases. This CDR3 spans 12 amino acids.

The chain carries TRBV2 and TRBJ2-5, with 10 positions matching TRBD2. Looked up from germline, CDR1 is SNHLY and CDR2 is FYNNEI. This CDR3 has 17 residues. With 7 bases clipped from V and 4 bases from J, the junction kept 15 bases outside the gene matches. The CDR3 nucleotides are TGTGCCAGCAAAGCACGCCTAGCGGGAGAGGGGGGAGAGACCCAGTACTTC. Its protein product is CASKARLAGEGGETQYF.

The chain carries TRBV19 and TRBJ1-1, with 12 bases that match TRBD1. The CDR3 is 15 residues long. The ends lost 3 bases at V and 4 bases at J; junction bases unmatched: 3. The germline V gene has CDR1 LNHDA and CDR2 SQIVND (reference sequence). The CDR3 reads CASSMGDRGLTEAFF. As DNA, the CDR3 is TGTGCCAGTAGTATGGGGGACAGGGGGCTCACTGAAGCTTTCTTT.

The chain links TRBV19 to TRBJ1-5; D might be TRBD1 (5 bases). Trimming stripped 3 bases from V and 4 bases from J, with 10 bases between. This CDR3 has 14 residues. Germline assignment: CDR1 LNHDA and CDR2 SQIVND (reference sequence). This CDR3 is CASSIRQTNQPQHF. The CDR3 DNA sequence: TGTGCCAGTAGTATTCGACAGACAAATCAGCCCCAGCATTTT.

J is TRBJ1-1 and V is TRBV6-1; 9 bases agree with TRBD1. The CDR3 sequence is 16 residues long. Germline CDR1 is MNHNS and CDR2 is SASEGT. V lost 3 bases to trimming and J lost 3 bases; unmatched junction nucleotides: 8. The CDR3 DNA is TGTGCCAGCAGTGATCAACAGGGGGCTATTTACACTGAAGCTTTCTTT. Protein sequence: CASSDQQGAIYTEAFF.

This chain links TRBV19 with TRBJ1-6; D possibly corresponds to TRBD1 (5 bases). CDR1 is LNHDA and CDR2 is SQIVND in the germline V gene (reference sequence). The CDR3 is 12 amino acids. V was pared by 6 bases and J by 10 bases, with 10 bases between. This chain's CDR3 is CASRWGGSPLHF. DNA for the CDR3: TGTGCCAGTAGATGGGGCGGCTCACCCCTCCACTTT. Full variable domain (remainder filled in from reference TRBV19 and TRBJ1-6): DGGITQSPKYLFRKEGQNVTLSCEQNLNHDAMYWYRQDPGQGLRLIYYSQIVNDFQKGDIAEGYSVSREKKESFPLTVTSAQKNPTAFYLCASRWGGSPLHFGNGTRLTVT.

The DNA for the CDR3 is TGCGCCAGCAGCTCCCACAGGGGGCGGGGCACCGGGGAGCTGTTTTTT. Translated, it gives CASSSHRGRGTGELFF. The genes are TRBV5-1 and TRBJ2-2; 9 bases agree with TRBD1. Losses at the gene ends were 3 bases for V and 4 bases for J; bases not matched to a gene: 7. This CDR3 region has 16 residues. Germline-derived CDR1 and CDR2 are SGHRS and YFSETQ.

This chain connects TRBV6-5 to TRBJ2-2; 9 bases agree with TRBD2. Trimming removed 7 bases from V and 2 bases from J; junction bases left unmatched: 5. CDR1 and CDR2 from the germline V gene are MNHEY and SVGAGI. This CDR3 spans 15 amino acids. CDR3 loop: CASISGTSNTGELFF. As DNA, the CDR3 is TGTGCCAGCATCAGCGGGACTAGCAACACCGGGGAGCTGTTTTTT.